What follows describes a single T cell receptor beta chain. Two negative PCRs, clearance, or symptom resolution were required of recovered Cohort 3 donors. This sample stems from a study of blood T cell repertoires in COVID-19. Trimming removed 4 bases from V and 10 bases from J; junction bases left unmatched: 4. From germline, CDR1 is SGHTA and CDR2 FQGNSA. The CDR3 extends over 13 amino acids. The assay was immunoSEQ multiplex PCR, and TCRdb's table has in-frame clones only and misses some. The sample carries under 250,000 clones, 70% to 85% recorded once. The specimen sequenced was PBMCs or T cells enriched from blood (not recorded which). V is TRBV7-2 and J is TRBJ1-3; 10 positions agree with TRBD1. This TCR was sampled from a woman aged 55-70 years who had recovered from COVID-19. In DNA, the CDR3 is TGTGCCAGCAGCTCCGGACAGGGGGTGACCATATATTTT. It is translated as CASSSGQGVTIYF.